This T cell receptor (beta chain) is from a study of T cells after yellow fever vaccination (dated by TCRdb to about 2019). About the investigation overall: The SMART-Seq v4 Ultra Low Input RNA kit was used to prepare libraries from fractions with low cell numbers. To track T-cell clones before and after primary and booster YFV17D yellow fever vaccination, bulk TCR alpha and beta repertoires were sequenced longitudinally. Two healthy male donors, one aged 18 to 30 and one aged 30 to 39 years, were included in the cohort. Blood samples were taken at several timepoints before and after primary and secondary immunization, and bulk PBMC replicates and cell subsets were isolated. Study-wide conclusions, independent of this receptor: Only two donors were included in the study, so the extent to which the findings can be generalized is limited. A small share of clonotypes was detected in both CD4 and CD8 compartments, with the overlap likely arising from convergent recombination. Most clones expanded after primary vaccination were re-detected after the booster (about 96% of CD4 and roughly 87% of CD8), suggesting broad memory maintenance. The secondary T-cell response was weaker than the primary response but faster, peaking on day 5 instead of day 15. Computational filtering was required because FACS-sorted repertoires could contain abundant contaminating clonotypes from the bulk population.

Synthesis of TCR cDNA relied on 5'RACE template switching, a step that introduced a universal primer site along with unique molecular identifiers. Priming for cDNA synthesis came from both the TCR alpha and TCR beta constant segments. Library amplification used two PCR steps, and the second PCR step added sample barcodes and sequencing adapters. Sequencing of the libraries was done on either Illumina HiSeq 2500 (2x100 bp) or NovaSeq (2x150 bp). The original pipeline was this. MIGEC was used to demultiplex reads and collapse the reads into UMI consensus sequences, and MiXCR was used for V(D)J alignment. Clonotypes responding to the vaccine were identified with edgeR on replicate PBMC samples, with the criteria of FDR below 0.01 and a log2 fold change above 5 up to day 15. CD4 or CD8 identity was assigned to each bulk clonotype according to whether the clonotype was present at higher abundance in the sequenced CD4 repertoire or the sequenced CD8 repertoire. Clones were called with MiXCR by TCRdb after fastp trimmed the public reads at Q25, and only in-frame beta chains were retained. Merged by CDR3 protein, the rows form single entries marked with the most common genes and DNA. These V and J calls derive from TCRdb rather than the authors' analysis. Present in this sample are under 550,000 distinct CDR3 sequences, 21% of which were seen just once. About 16% of the sample goes to the ten largest clones.

Trimming takes 5 bases from V and 7 bases from J, and the germline ends sit 17 bases apart. The CDR3 sequence holds 14 residues, the cysteine and phenylalanine included. The entry retains the CDR3 DNA only, 42 bases that are in frame from base 1. Via the germline V gene, CDR1 is SGHTA and CDR2 FQGNSA. On this clonotype: Its target antigen remains unknown. No base quality values were provided; no much bigger clone lies one nucleotide off.

The treatment or condition label, read with the paper, signifies: live attenuated yellow fever vaccine strain. At each blood-draw timepoint, two biological replicates of bulk PBMCs were collected. A standard Ficoll-Paque protocol was used to isolate PBMCs from peripheral blood. TriZol was used to extract RNA from bulk PBMCs, from CD4 and CD8 fractions, and from dextramer-positive and dextramer-negative fractions. This receptor was obtained from a man aged 18 to 35 who received the YFV17D yellow fever vaccine. Recombination connected TRBV7-2 to TRBJ2-5; confidence is insufficient to name the D gene. The sample consisted of PBMCs, taken less than 25 days after the first yellow fever vaccination. The nucleotide sequence is given as TGTGCCAGCAGCCCCGCCGCTAGTGTTCGGACCCAGTACTTC. This yields the protein CASSPAASVRTQYF.